The T cell receptor beta chain under discussion was sequenced for a study of CD4 T cells in relation to SARS-CoV-2 and coronaviruses. On the study more broadly: Convalescent donors were aged about 20 to 80, with median around 40 years.

Assay used: immunoSEQ multiplex PCR; TCRdb lists only in-frame clones, some missing. The sample lists tens of thousands of clones, approximately 90% occurring once. Germline CDR1 reads LGHDT; CDR2 reads YNNKEL (reference sequence). Losses at the gene ends were 4 bases for V and 1 base for J; bases not matched to a gene: 4. CDR3 length equals 17 residues. This TCR derives from an adult with COVID-19. The J gene is TRBJ2-5, the V gene TRBV3-1 (or the pseudogene TRBV3-2); 15 bases are shared with TRBD2. Specimen: naive CD4+ T cells from PBMCs. Subset noted: naive CD4+ T cells isolated by negative enrichment. CDR3 protein: CASSRTSGRVSQETQYF. The CDR3 bases are TGTGCCAGCAGCCGGACTAGCGGGAGGGTTTCCCAAGAGACCCAGTACTTC.